The rows below give T cell receptor beta chains drawn from one sample of a study of T cell responses to AZD1222 COVID-19 vaccine. Profiling relied on immunoSEQ multiplex PCR, and the TCRdb table lists in-frame clones only, not all of them. The sample records some 88,000 clones, 90% to 95% being singletons. Sample: peripheral blood, taken on day 0 of AZD1222 vaccination. Receptor source: an adult in good health. Both conserved end residues are part of each CDR3. The order of the fields is V gene, D gene, CDR3 protein. D genes are given only for firm matches.

V: TRBV5-1
D: NA
CDR3: CASSLGGNYGYTF

V: TRBV19
D: TRBD2
CDR3: CASSTGLAGLGEQFF

V: TRBV24-1
D: NA
CDR3: CATSLGNNEQFF

V: TRBV19
D: NA
CDR3: CASRRGTHNTGELFF

V: TRBV5-1
D: TRBD1
CDR3: CASVLGTGLETQYF

V: TRBV5-4
D: NA
CDR3: CASSLGGYGGYTF

V: TRBV7-6
D: TRBD1
CDR3: CASSLGQGVTGELFF

V: TRBV5-1
D: TRBD1
CDR3: CASRPQGAADSPLHF

V: TRBV30
D: NA
CDR3: CAWSGGRDYGYTF

V: TRBV18
D: NA
CDR3: CASSPRGTNEKLFF

V: TRBV27
D: TRBD1
CDR3: CASSGTANYGYTF

V: TRBV7-9
D: NA
CDR3: CASSLSHEQYF

V: TRBV28
D: TRBD2
CDR3: CASSTTALAGYNEQFF

V: TRBV28
D: TRBD2
CDR3: CASGLAGGTQYF

V: TRBV18
D: TRBD1
CDR3: CASSPLNRGSVNEQFF

V: TRBV5-6
D: NA
CDR3: CASSLDLGTSGANVLTF

V: TRBV7-9
D: NA
CDR3: CASSLGQSNQPQHF

V: TRBV7-3
D: TRBD2
CDR3: CASSFSLAGDTQYF

V: TRBV12-3/TRBV12-4
D: NA
CDR3: CASSQSYYEQYF

V: TRBV10-3
D: TRBD2
CDR3: CAIRGTSGSSYNEQFF

V: TRBV5-4
D: TRBD1
CDR3: CASRPGTGLPGELFF

V: TRBV7-2
D: NA
CDR3: CASSPFTNTGELFF

V: TRBV1
D: NA
CDR3: CTSRINRGPGANVLTF

V: TRBV30
D: NA
CDR3: CAGSPGPAQEPQHF

V: TRBV9
D: NA
CDR3: CASSVGAGVTTWYNEQFF

V: TRBV14
D: NA
CDR3: CASSPSWVETQYF

V: TRBV7-2
D: NA
CDR3: CASSLVGPSSGNTIYF

V: TRBV19
D: TRBD1
CDR3: CASSRDRGFTGELFF

V: TRBV19
D: TRBD2
CDR3: CASSIRGLAGETQYF

V: TRBV6-1
D: NA
CDR3: CASSDLQGGNQPQHF

V: TRBV7-9
D: NA
CDR3: CASSFWVFGNTIYF

V: TRBV27
D: TRBD1
CDR3: CASGGQNYGYTF

V: TRBV10-3
D: NA
CDR3: CAISENGNPGGEYF

V: TRBV2
D: TRBD2
CDR3: CASSGVGGRPRKGYEQYF

V: TRBV15
D: NA
CDR3: CATSTERSSYNEQFF

V: TRBV7-3
D: TRBD1
CDR3: CASSRYGTGVDEAFF

V: TRBV28
D: TRBD2
CDR3: CASSARGLAPNNEQFF

V: TRBV12-3/TRBV12-4
D: NA
CDR3: CASSRGNTGELFF

V: TRBV27
D: NA
CDR3: CASSLAGGQPQHF

V: TRBV9
D: NA
CDR3: CASSVGANTGELFF

V: TRBV7-9
D: TRBD2
CDR3: CASSYSGRAGGETQYF

V: TRBV10-2
D: TRBD2
CDR3: CASSESGTSGRYEQYF

V: TRBV5-6
D: NA
CDR3: CASSLFQSWYNEQFF

V: TRBV28
D: NA
CDR3: CASSFVSSYEQYF

V: TRBV5-1
D: NA
CDR3: CASSLGDTVSPLHF

V: TRBV7-3
D: NA
CDR3: CASSLTRGTGELFF

V: TRBV27
D: NA
CDR3: CASSSPGSNQPQHF

V: TRBV24-1
D: TRBD1
CDR3: CATSDPSPSRGLYNEQFF

V: TRBV30
D: NA
CDR3: CAWSEGASGTYEQYF

V: TRBV28
D: NA
CDR3: CASSFGQFYGYTF

V: TRBV2
D: NA
CDR3: CASSEYVNTEAFF

V: TRBV27
D: TRBD2
CDR3: CASSLLASGRTTGTGELFF